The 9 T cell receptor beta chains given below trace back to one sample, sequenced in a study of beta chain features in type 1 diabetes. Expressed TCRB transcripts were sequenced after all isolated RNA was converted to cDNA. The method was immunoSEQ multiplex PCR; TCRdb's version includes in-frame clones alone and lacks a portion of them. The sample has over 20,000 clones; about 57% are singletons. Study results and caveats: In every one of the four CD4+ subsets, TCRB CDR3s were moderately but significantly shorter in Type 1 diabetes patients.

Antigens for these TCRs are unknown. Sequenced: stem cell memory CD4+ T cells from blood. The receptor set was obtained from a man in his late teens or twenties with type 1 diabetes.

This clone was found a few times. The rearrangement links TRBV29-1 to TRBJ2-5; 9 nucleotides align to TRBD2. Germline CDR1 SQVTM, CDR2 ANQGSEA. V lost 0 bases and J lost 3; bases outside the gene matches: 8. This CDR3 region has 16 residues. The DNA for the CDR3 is TGCAGCGTTGAAGATTGGGATAGCGGGGGTGAAGAGACCCAGTACTTC. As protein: CSVEDWDSGGEETQYF. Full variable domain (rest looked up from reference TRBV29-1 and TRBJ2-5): SAVISQKPSRDICQRGTSLTIQCQVDSQVTMMFWYRQQPGQSLTLIATANQGSEATYESGFVIDKFPISRPNLTFSTLTVSNMSPEDSSIYLCSVEDWDSGGEETQYFGPGTRLLVL.

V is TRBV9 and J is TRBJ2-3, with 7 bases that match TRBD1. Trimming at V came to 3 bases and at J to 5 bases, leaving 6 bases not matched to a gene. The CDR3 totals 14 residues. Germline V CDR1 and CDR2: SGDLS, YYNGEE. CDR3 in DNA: TGTGCCAGCAGCGGAGGGACAGCTAAAGATACGCAGTATTTT. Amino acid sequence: CASSGGTAKDTQYF.

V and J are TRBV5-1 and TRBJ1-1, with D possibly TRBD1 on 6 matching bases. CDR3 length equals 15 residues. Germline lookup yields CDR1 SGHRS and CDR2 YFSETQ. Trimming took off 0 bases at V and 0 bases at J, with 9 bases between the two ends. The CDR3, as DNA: TGCGCCAGCAGCTTGGATGGGGGCTTGAACACTGAAGCTTTCTTT. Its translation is CASSLDGGLNTEAFF.

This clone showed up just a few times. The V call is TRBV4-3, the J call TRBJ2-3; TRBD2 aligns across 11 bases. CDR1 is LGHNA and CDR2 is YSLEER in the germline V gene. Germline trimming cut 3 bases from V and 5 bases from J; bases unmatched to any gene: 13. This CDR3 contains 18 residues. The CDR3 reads CASSQDPLAGGHQDTQYF. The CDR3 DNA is TGCGCCAGCAGCCAGGACCCTTTAGCGGGGGGGCATCAAGATACGCAGTATTTT.

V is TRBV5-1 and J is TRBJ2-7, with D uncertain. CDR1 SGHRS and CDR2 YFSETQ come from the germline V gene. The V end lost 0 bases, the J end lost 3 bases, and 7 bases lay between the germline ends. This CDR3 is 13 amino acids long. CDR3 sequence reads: CASSLDPDYEQYF. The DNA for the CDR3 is TGCGCCAGCAGCTTGGATCCAGACTACGAGCAGTACTTC. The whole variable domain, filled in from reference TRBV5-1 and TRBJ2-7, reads KAGVTQTPRYLIKTRGQQVTLSCSPISGHRSVSWYQQTPGQGLQFLFEYFSETQRNKGNFPGRFSGRQFSNSRSEMNVSTLELGDSALYLCASSLDPDYEQYFGPGTRLTVT.

CDR3 sequence reads: CASTAAGDTQYF. Written as DNA, the CDR3 is TGTGCCAGCACGGCAGCGGGAGATACGCAGTATTTT. V usage is TRBV7-2 and J usage is TRBJ2-3; TRBD2 might be the D (6 bases). V lost 7 bases, J lost 5 bases, and 10 bases lay in between. CDR1 SGHTA and CDR2 FQGNSA come from the germline V gene. The CDR3 is 12 amino acids.

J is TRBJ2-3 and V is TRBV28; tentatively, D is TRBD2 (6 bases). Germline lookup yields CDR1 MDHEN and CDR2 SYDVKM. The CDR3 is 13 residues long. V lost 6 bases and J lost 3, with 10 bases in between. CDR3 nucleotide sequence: TGTGCCAGCAGATTCGCGGGAACAGATACGCAGTATTTT. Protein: CASRFAGTDTQYF.

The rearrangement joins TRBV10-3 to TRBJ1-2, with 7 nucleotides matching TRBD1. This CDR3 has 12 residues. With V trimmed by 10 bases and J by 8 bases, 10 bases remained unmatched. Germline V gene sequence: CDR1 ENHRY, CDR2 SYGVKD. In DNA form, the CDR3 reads TGTGCCACCCACCGGGACAGAGGGGGCTACACCTTC. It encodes CATHRDRGGYTF.

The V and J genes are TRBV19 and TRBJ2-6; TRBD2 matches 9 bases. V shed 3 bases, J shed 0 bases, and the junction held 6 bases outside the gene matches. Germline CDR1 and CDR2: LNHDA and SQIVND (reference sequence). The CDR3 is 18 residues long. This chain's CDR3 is CASSILGSGGSGANVLTF. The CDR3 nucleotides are TGTGCCAGTAGTATCCTCGGTAGCGGGGGCTCTGGGGCCAACGTCCTGACTTTC.